This entry describes one T cell receptor beta chain. Its target is not known. The assay was immunoSEQ multiplex PCR, and TCRdb's table has in-frame clones only and misses some. The data contain fewer than 35,000 clones, under 90% of them singletons. The data were obtained in a study of T cells in localized non-small cell lung cancer. Findings and limits, study-wide: The tumor had only one region sequenced, so heterogeneity remains possible.

Germline V gene sequence: CDR1 SGHNT, CDR2 YYREEE (reference sequence). The CDR3 length is 15 residues. V dropped 4 bases and J dropped 5; count of bases not matched to a gene: 6. The chain has TRBV5-4 and TRBJ2-5; the match to TRBD1 covers 12 bases. The receptor comes from a man aged 35-69 years with stage I lung adenocarcinoma. The material was peripheral blood, obtained before any cancer treatment. This chain's CDR3 is CASSRGQGAWETQYF. As DNA, the CDR3 is TGTGCCAGCAGCAGGGGACAGGGGGCATGGGAGACCCAGTACTTC.